This T cell receptor beta chain originates from a study of T-cell memory formation after mild COVID-19. Overall study results and limits: Clones from the second wave (peaking day 37) had unconfirmed SARS-CoV-2 specificity. Contracting CD4+ clones sat mainly in CM and EM; CD8+ in EMRA. Cross-reactive memory apparently joined, as some responding clones appeared in pre-infection memory.

The TCR alpha and TCR beta cDNA libraries, bearing sample barcodes and UMIs, were generated by 5'RACE using constant-segment primers. TCRdb re-called the 5' RACE reads through MiXCR, storing one row per CDR3 protein. The sample yields 95,000 to 120,000 distinct CDR3 sequences, roughly a sixth seen once. This clonotype has a handful of counts. Its antigen is unidentified. The V end was cut by 2 bases, the J end by 4 bases, with 11 bases between. The CDR3 is 14 residues long. Germline values: CDR1 WSHSY, CDR2 SAAADI. This chain joins TRBV10-2 and TRBJ2-5, with D maybe TRBD2 (5 bases). Sequenced: PBMCs or a T cell subset sorted from them (not recorded which). The clonotype originates from a man between 18 and 29 years old who had mild COVID-19 (a few samples of this study predate the infection). Cell type and time point are not known. DNA of the CDR3: TGCGCCAGCAGTGAGCTTTCGGGGAGAGAGACCCAGTACTTC. This gives the protein CASSELSGRETQYF.